Below are 32 T cell receptor beta chains sequenced from a single sample in a study of T cell responses to AZD1222 COVID-19 vaccine. Sequencing used immunoSEQ multiplex PCR; TCRdb keeps in-frame clones, though not all of them. This sample carries approximately 84,000 clones, roughly nine tenths of them seen once, and the ten largest clones take 31%. The sequencing here drew on peripheral blood, taken on day 0 of AZD1222 vaccination. Receptors were obtained from an adult in good health.

The rearrangement uses TRBV2 and TRBJ1-1, with D possibly being TRBD1 (5 bases). The germline gives CDR1 SNHLY, CDR2 FYNNEI. The CDR3 loop spans 14 amino acids. V lost 7 bases and J lost 1, with 13 bases in between. CDR3 coding DNA: TGTGCCAGCATGAGATTCCAGGGGAACACTGAAGCTTTCTTT. Residues: CASMRFQGNTEAFF.

The chain links TRBV27 to TRBJ2-1, with 11 bases lining up with TRBD1. The CDR3 has 19 amino acids. The V and J ends lost 5 bases and 3 bases, in that order; junction bases with no gene match: 15. Looked up from germline, CDR1 is MNHEY and CDR2 is SMNVEV (reference sequence). CDR3 sequence (DNA): TGTGCCAGCAGTCGGGACAGGGGGTCGGGCGGAGACATCTACAATGAGCAGTTCTTC. It specifies CASSRDRGSGGDIYNEQFF.

The chain is built from TRBV7-9 and TRBJ1-4; D is possibly TRBD1 (5 bases). The CDR3 totals 16 residues. Germline CDR1 is SEHNR and CDR2 is FQNEAQ (reference sequence). Trimming removed 3 bases from V and 4 bases from J, with 15 bases in between. For the CDR3, the DNA is TGTGCCAGCAGCTTTAACTGGCGCCAGGGTAATGAAAAACTGTTTTTT. This translates into CASSFNWRQGNEKLFF.

This chain joins TRBV6-6 and TRBJ2-7; no clear D gene. Trimming shortened V by 11 bases and J by 0 bases, and 14 bases separated the two germline ends. The CDR3 is 13 residues long. Per germline, CDR1 MNHNY and CDR2 SVGAGI (reference sequence). The CDR3 is CAGRGRSSYEQYF. For the CDR3, the DNA is TGTGCCGGACGAGGCCGGAGCTCCTACGAGCAGTACTTC.

The chain is built from TRBV18 and TRBJ1-1; 7 nucleotides align to TRBD1. The germline V gene has CDR1 KGHSH and CDR2 LQKENI. Unmatched junction bases numbered 11, after V lost 6 bases and J lost 4 bases. CDR3 length equals 15 residues. The CDR3 DNA sequence: TGTGCCAGCTCTACGTGGCGGACAGGATCCACTGAAGCTTTCTTT. Protein product: CASSTWRTGSTEAFF. The full variable domain, in which reference TRBV18 and TRBJ1-1 provide the parts outside the CDR3, is NAGVMQNPRHLVRRRGQEARLRCSPMKGHSHVYWYRQLPEEGLKFMVYLQKENIIDESGMPKERFSAEFPKEGPSILRIQQVVRGDSAAYFCASSTWRTGSTEAFFGQGTRLTVV.

The chain combines TRBV5-5 with TRBJ2-2, with D maybe TRBD1 (6 bases). The CDR3 has 13 amino acids. V lost 5 bases to trimming and J lost 8 bases, with 13 bases between them. Per germline, CDR1 SGHKS and CDR2 YYEKEE (reference sequence). Here the CDR3 DNA reads TGTGCCAGCAGTATCCACAGGGTGGGGGAGCTGTTTTTT. Encoded protein: CASSIHRVGELFF.

CDR3 bases: TGCGCCAGCAGCAACAGTGCGGGGGGGACGGCCAACTATGGCTACACCTTC. Translated: CASSNSAGGTANYGYTF. The V and J genes are TRBV5-1 and TRBJ1-2, with a tentative D call TRBD1 (5 bases). Germline V gene lookup returns CDR1 SGHRS and CDR2 YFSETQ. The V end was cut by 4 bases, the J end by 2 bases, with 21 bases between. The CDR3 is 17 residues long.

The chain employs TRBV10-3 and TRBJ1-1; 10 bases match TRBD1. Trimming cost V 3 bases and J 9 bases; bases outside gene matches: 10. The CDR3 length is 15 residues. Germline CDR1 is ENHRY and CDR2 is SYGVKD. The CDR3 DNA sequence: TGTGCCATCAGTGACGCCGGGACAGGGGCCCGGCAAGCTTTCTTT. Translation gives CAISDAGTGARQAFF.

The chain joins TRBV7-9 to TRBJ2-1, with 7 bases identical to TRBD2. CDR1 is SEHNR and CDR2 is FQNEAQ in the germline V gene (reference sequence). The CDR3 length is 13 residues. The V segment lost 3 bases and the J segment 9 bases; nucleotides outside the gene matches: 5. This CDR3 reads CASSLIPGGEQFF. The CDR3, as DNA: TGTGCCAGCAGCTTGATCCCGGGGGGTGAGCAGTTCTTC. Full variable domain (missing parts from reference TRBV7-9 and TRBJ2-1): DTGVSQNPRHKITKRGQNVTFRCDPISEHNRLYWYRQTLGQGPEFLTYFQNEAQLEKSRLLSDRFSAERPKGSFSTLEIQRTEQGDSAMYLCASSLIPGGEQFFGPGTRLTVL.

The chain joins TRBV11-2 to TRBJ1-1, with D possibly matching TRBD1 (6 bases). The CDR3 runs to 15 residues. V was pared by 5 bases and J by 1 base, with 14 bases between. The V gene's germline CDR1 is SGHAT and CDR2 FQNNGV. CDR3: CASSIPGTPNTEAFF. CDR3 nucleotide sequence: TGTGCCAGCAGCATACCCGGGACACCGAACACTGAAGCTTTCTTT.

This clone has a single count. The V call is TRBV2, the J call TRBJ1-5; 7 nucleotides match TRBD1. Trimming cost V 6 bases and J 7 bases; bases outside gene matches: 6. Germline V gene data show CDR1 as SNHLY and CDR2 as FYNNEI. The CDR3 contains 13 residues. DNA of the CDR3: TGTGCCAGCAGCAACAGGGGACAACAGCCCCAGCATTTT. This sequence encodes CASSNRGQQPQHF.

The chain carries TRBV19 and TRBJ1-1; the D gene is possibly TRBD1 (5 bases). The length of the CDR3 is 13 residues. Germline loops: CDR1 LNHDA, CDR2 SQIVND (reference sequence). Trimming left V 10 bases short and J 0 bases short, with 12 bases between. CDR3 nucleotides: TGTGCCACTTTGGACAACATGAACACTGAAGCTTTCTTT. Encoded protein: CATLDNMNTEAFF. The full variable domain, with the rest looked up from reference TRBV19 and TRBJ1-1, is DGGITQSPKYLFRKEGQNVTLSCEQNLNHDAMYWYRQDPGQGLRLIYYSQIVNDFQKGDIAEGYSVSREKKESFPLTVTSAQKNPTAFYLCATLDNMNTEAFFGQGTRLTVV.

The chain couples TRBV4-2 to TRBJ2-2, with TRBD2 as a possible D gene (5 bases). This CDR3 has 15 residues. The germline V gene has CDR1 LGHNA and CDR2 YNFKEQ. The ends were cut back, 1 base at V and 4 bases at J, with 10 bases in the middle. CDR3 nucleotides: TGTGCCAGCAGCCAAGTTCTAGCTGGCACCGGGGAGCTGTTTTTT. The encoded protein is CASSQVLAGTGELFF.

The chain is built from TRBV6-5 and TRBJ1-2, with D possibly being TRBD1 (5 bases). This CDR3 is 13 amino acids long. Trimming stripped 9 bases from V and 3 bases from J, with 14 bases between. Germline lookup yields CDR1 MNHEY and CDR2 SVGAGI. This CDR3 reads CASKAGLDYGYTF. DNA of the CDR3: TGTGCCAGTAAGGCAGGGTTGGACTATGGCTACACCTTC.

CDR3 nucleotide sequence: TGTGCCAGTAGTCCCCGACCCCGACAGCTAAGGGGAGAGACCCAGTACTTC. It encodes CASSPRPRQLRGETQYF. This sequence joins TRBV19 and TRBJ2-5, with a possible D match to TRBD1 (5 bases). V was clipped by 5 bases and J by 4 bases, with 23 bases between them. Germline V CDR1 and CDR2: LNHDA, SQIVND (reference sequence). CDR3 size: 17 residues.

CDR3 in DNA: TGTGCCAGCTCACCGAGAGGGGTTCAGGAGACCCAGTACTTC. Its protein product is CASSPRGVQETQYF. The chain has TRBV18 and TRBJ2-5; D is tentatively TRBD1 or TRBD2 (5 bases each). Looked up from germline, CDR1 is KGHSH and CDR2 is LQKENI. V dropped 3 bases and J dropped 5 bases, with 13 bases sitting between them. The CDR3 is 14 residues long. The full variable domain, in which reference TRBV18 and TRBJ2-5 provide the parts outside the CDR3, is NAGVMQNPRHLVRRRGQEARLRCSPMKGHSHVYWYRQLPEEGLKFMVYLQKENIIDESGMPKERFSAEFPKEGPSILRIQQVVRGDSAAYFCASSPRGVQETQYFGPGTRLLVL.

This clone was detected only a few times. The chain couples TRBV6-5 to TRBJ1-3; D is undetermined. CDR3 length: 14 residues. The V end was cut by 5 bases, the J end by 2 bases, with 10 bases between. Germline CDR1 MNHEY, CDR2 SVGAGI. The chain's CDR3 is CASSIFTAGNTIYF. The DNA for the CDR3 is TGTGCCAGCAGTATTTTTACGGCTGGAAACACCATATATTTT.

The chain links TRBV18 to TRBJ2-3; 8 nucleotides line up with TRBD1. Unmatched junction bases numbered 5, after V lost 2 bases and J lost 1 base. The CDR3 loop spans 16 amino acids. In germline, CDR1 is KGHSH, CDR2 LQKENI. The CDR3 DNA reads TGTGCCAGCTCACCATACGACAGGGGAGGCACAGATACGCAGTATTTT. Its protein product is CASSPYDRGGTDTQYF. Variable domain in full (rest from reference TRBV18 and TRBJ2-3): NAGVMQNPRHLVRRRGQEARLRCSPMKGHSHVYWYRQLPEEGLKFMVYLQKENIIDESGMPKERFSAEFPKEGPSILRIQQVVRGDSAAYFCASSPYDRGGTDTQYFGPGTRLTVL.

This chain links TRBV5-5 with TRBJ2-7, with D unresolved. V was pared by 0 bases and J by 4 bases, with 2 bases between. This CDR3 comprises 11 residues. Germline V gene data show CDR1 as SGHKS and CDR2 as YYEKEE (reference sequence). In DNA, the CDR3 is TGTGCCAGCAGCTTGGAATACGAGCAGTACTTC. Translating gives CASSLEYEQYF.

The chain is built from TRBV2 and TRBJ2-3; TRBD2 aligns across 10 bases. V was clipped by 9 bases and J by 6 bases; unmatched bases: 15. Germline V lookup: CDR1 SNHLY, CDR2 FYNNEI. There are 16 residues in the CDR3. The CDR3 sequence is CARVPKREGPMDTQYF. The CDR3 DNA is TGTGCCAGAGTCCCTAAGCGGGAGGGCCCAATGGATACGCAGTATTTT.

V is TRBV9 and J is TRBJ2-3; D gene uncertain. The length of the CDR3 is 14 residues. Deletions cut 0 bases from V and 3 bases from J, with 8 bases between. Germline values: CDR1 SGDLS, CDR2 YYNGEE. The CDR3, as DNA: TGTGCCAGCAGCGTAGGACCGTGGACAGATACGCAGTATTTT. It encodes CASSVGPWTDTQYF.

This chain links TRBV29-1 with TRBJ1-5; D not certain. Germline loops: CDR1 SQVTM, CDR2 ANQGSEA. CDR3 length: 13 residues. Trimming removed 3 bases from V and 0 bases from J, with 6 bases in between. This CDR3 reads CSVEINSNQPQHF. Written as DNA, the CDR3 is TGCAGCGTTGAGATAAATAGCAATCAGCCCCAGCATTTT.

This chain connects TRBV12-2 to TRBJ2-7; whether TRBD2, the table's D call, matches the DNA was not checked. TRBV12-2 is a known pseudogene. The CDR3 consists of 16 residues. This CDR3 is CASRPPGSTSRDEQYF. The CDR3 region has the DNA TGTGCAAGTCGCCCCCCGGGGTCCACCTCCCGGGACGAGCAGTACTTC.

The CDR3 region is CASSPLGTGAWTDTQYF. CDR3 nucleotides: TGTGCCAGCAGCCCTCTAGGGACAGGGGCCTGGACAGATACGCAGTATTTT. V gene TRBV7-9 combines with J gene TRBJ2-3, with 10 bases that match TRBD1. Per the germline V gene, CDR1 is SEHNR and CDR2 is FQNEAQ (reference sequence). This CDR3 is built from 17 residues. The trim removed 5 bases at V and 3 bases at J, leaving 11 bases unmatched.

The chain has TRBV29-1 and TRBJ1-1; no clear D. The CDR3 contains 11 residues. The germline CDR1 and CDR2 sequences are SQVTM and ANQGSEA. Trimming pared 5 bases from V and 5 bases from J, leaving 9 bases between. CDR3 sequence reads: CSVIIGTEAFF. The CDR3 region has the DNA TGCAGCGTTATCATCGGGACTGAAGCTTTCTTT.

This sequence joins TRBV19 and TRBJ2-3; D is possibly TRBD1 (6 bases). The CDR3 runs 14 residues. CDR1 and CDR2 (germline): LNHDA, SQIVND (reference sequence). Trimming cost V 6 bases and J 0 bases, with 10 bases left between them. CDR3 nucleotides: TGTGCCAGTAGCCCAGGGGATAGCACAGATACGCAGTATTTT. Its protein is CASSPGDSTDTQYF.

This chain uses TRBV28 with TRBJ2-1; 7 positions agree with TRBD1. This CDR3 has 13 amino acids. Trimming took 5 bases from V and 5 from J; bases not matched to a gene: 3. CDR1 MDHEN and CDR2 SYDVKM come from the germline V gene. The CDR3 spells CASSRDRDNEQFF. The DNA of the CDR3 is TGTGCCAGCAGTCGGGACAGAGACAATGAGCAGTTCTTC. The full variable domain, with the rest looked up from reference TRBV28 and TRBJ2-1, is DVKVTQSSRYLVKRTGEKVFLECVQDMDHENMFWYRQDPGLGLRLIYFSYDVKMKEKGDIPEGYSVSREKKERFSLILESASTNQTSMYLCASSRDRDNEQFFGPGTRLTVL.

The CDR3 loop is CASREVAGNEQFF. The CDR3 bases are TGTGCCAGCAGGGAAGTGGCAGGCAATGAGCAGTTCTTC. This chain joins TRBV25-1 and TRBJ2-1, with D unclear. Trimming took off 6 bases at V and 6 bases at J, with 12 bases between the two ends. The germline V gene has CDR1 MGHDK and CDR2 SYGVNS. The CDR3 length is 13 residues. The full variable domain, its missing parts supplied by reference TRBV25-1 and TRBJ2-1, is EADIYQTPRYLVIGTGKKITLECSQTMGHDKMYWYQQDPGMELHLIHYSYGVNSTEKGDLSSESTVSRIRTEHFPLTLESARPSHTSQYLCASREVAGNEQFFGPGTRLTVL.

The chain has TRBV28 and TRBJ1-6; 9 bases line up with TRBD1. The germline gives CDR1 MDHEN, CDR2 SYDVKM. Losses at the gene ends were 2 bases for V and 10 bases for J; bases not matched to a gene: 6. CDR3 length: 15 residues. The CDR3 DNA sequence: TGTGCCAGCAGTTTAGGTCCCGGGACAGGGTCACCCCTCCACTTT. Its protein product is CASSLGPGTGSPLHF. Combining the CDR3 with reference TRBV28 and TRBJ1-6 gives the whole variable domain DVKVTQSSRYLVKRTGEKVFLECVQDMDHENMFWYRQDPGLGLRLIYFSYDVKMKEKGDIPEGYSVSREKKERFSLILESASTNQTSMYLCASSLGPGTGSPLHFGNGTRLTVT.

The chain joins TRBV5-1 to TRBJ1-2, with TRBD1 matching 8 bases. Trimming took 4 bases from V and 5 from J; bases not matched to a gene: 7. This CDR3 has 14 residues. Germline V gene lookup returns CDR1 SGHRS and CDR2 YFSETQ. The CDR3: CASSPGQGAYGYTF. CDR3 sequence (DNA): TGCGCCAGCAGCCCGGGCCAGGGGGCGTATGGCTACACCTTC. Together with reference TRBV5-1 and TRBJ1-2, the CDR3 gives the full variable domain: KAGVTQTPRYLIKTRGQQVTLSCSPISGHRSVSWYQQTPGQGLQFLFEYFSETQRNKGNFPGRFSGRQFSNSRSEMNVSTLELGDSALYLCASSPGQGAYGYTFGSGTRLTVV.

This chain connects TRBV3-1 (or the pseudogene TRBV3-2) to TRBJ2-7; D unresolved. The V gene lost 4 bases and the J gene lost 3 bases, with 10 bases spanning the gap. Germline lookup yields CDR1 LGHDT and CDR2 YNNKEL (reference sequence). The CDR3 spans 13 residues. CDR3 bases: TGTGCCAGCAGCCTTACGGGCAACTACGAGCAGTACTTC. This encodes CASSLTGNYEQYF.

V and J are TRBV4-2 and TRBJ1-6, with 10 bases aligning to TRBD1. The length of the CDR3 is 15 residues. The V gene end was trimmed by 0 bases and the J gene end by 8 bases; junction bases not matched to a gene: 1. CDR1 LGHNA and CDR2 YNFKEQ come from the germline V gene. The CDR3 loop is CASSQDGTGDSPLHF. CDR3 nucleotides: TGTGCCAGCAGCCAAGACGGGACAGGGGATTCACCCCTCCACTTT.